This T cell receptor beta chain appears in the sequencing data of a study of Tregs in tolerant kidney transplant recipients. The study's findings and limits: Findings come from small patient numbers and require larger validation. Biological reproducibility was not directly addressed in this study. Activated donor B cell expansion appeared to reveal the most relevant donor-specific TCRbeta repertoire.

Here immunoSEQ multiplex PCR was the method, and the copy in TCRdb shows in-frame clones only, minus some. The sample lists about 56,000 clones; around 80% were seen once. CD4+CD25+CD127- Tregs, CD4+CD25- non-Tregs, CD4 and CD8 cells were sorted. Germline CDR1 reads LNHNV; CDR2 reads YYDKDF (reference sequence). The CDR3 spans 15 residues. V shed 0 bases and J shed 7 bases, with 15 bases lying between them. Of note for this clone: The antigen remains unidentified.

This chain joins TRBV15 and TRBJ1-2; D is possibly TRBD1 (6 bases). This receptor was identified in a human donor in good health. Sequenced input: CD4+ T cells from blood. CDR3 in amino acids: CATSRDLAGDGGYTF. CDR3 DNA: TGTGCCACCAGCAGAGATCTGGCAGGGGATGGTGGCTACACCTTC.